Given below is one T cell receptor beta chain in context. Antigen: not known. The data stem from a study of graft-versus-host responses after intestinal transplantation. Looking at the study overall: Recipients received multivisceral, liver-intestinal, or isolated intestinal transplants.

V dropped 1 base and J dropped 7 bases, with 20 bases sitting between them. The length of the CDR3 is 17 residues. Germline CDR1 and CDR2: SGHAT and FQDESV (reference sequence). Generated by immunoSEQ multiplex PCR, the TCRdb table keeps only in-frame clones and is missing some. The data show tens of thousands of clones, with around 95% seen just once and around 0.54% held by the top ten. Study results and caveats: Recipient marrow harbored GvH clones, some of which surfaced first in ileum or blood.

The sample in question was unstimulated CD8+ T cells sorted from spleen or lymph node cells, obtained before intestinal transplant. The chain has TRBV11-1 and TRBJ2-1; D is possibly TRBD1 or TRBD2 (5 bases each). The receptor's source is a human donor who received an intestinal transplant. As DNA, the CDR3 is TGTGCCAGCAGCTTAGTATTGGGGGAACTAGGCGGAAATGAGCAGTTCTTC. It translates to CASSLVLGELGGNEQFF.